This TCR beta chain was sequenced for a study of T cells in Graves' hyperthyroidism and ophthalmopathy. In its sample, this clonotype was seen many times. Germline V gene data show CDR1 as DFQATT and CDR2 as SNEGSKA (reference sequence). This CDR3 is 17 amino acids long. V dropped 3 bases and J dropped 1 base, with 21 bases sitting between them. Amplified regions were TCR beta CDR3 sequences from RNA transcripts. The HTBI primer set was used in a first-round RT-PCR of the TCR CDR3. TCRdb passed the multiplex PCR reads through MiXCR, listing each CDR3 protein once. This table holds around 520,000 distinct CDR3 sequences, around 24% found once. Each diagnosis drew on symptoms, thyroxine, TRAb, thyroid ultrasound and orbital computed tomography findings.

V gene TRBV20-1 combines with J gene TRBJ2-5; D unresolved. The source of this sequence is a woman in her 30s with Graves' ophthalmopathy. Sequencing was performed on blood. The CDR3 loop reads CSARDPMAREGQETQYF. The CDR3 DNA reads TGCAGTGCTAGGGACCCTATGGCTAGAGAAGGCCAAGAGACCCAGTACTTC.